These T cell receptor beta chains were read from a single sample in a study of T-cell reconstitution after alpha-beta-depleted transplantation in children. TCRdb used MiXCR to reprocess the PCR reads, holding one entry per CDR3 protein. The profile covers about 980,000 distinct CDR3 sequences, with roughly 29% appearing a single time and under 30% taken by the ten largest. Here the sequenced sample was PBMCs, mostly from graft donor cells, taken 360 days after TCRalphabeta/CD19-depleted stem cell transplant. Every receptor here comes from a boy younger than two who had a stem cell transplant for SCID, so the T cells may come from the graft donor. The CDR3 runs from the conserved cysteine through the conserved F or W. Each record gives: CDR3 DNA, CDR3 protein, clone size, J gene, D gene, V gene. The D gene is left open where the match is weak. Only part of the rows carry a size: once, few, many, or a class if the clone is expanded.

CDR3nt: TGCAGGAGCGGGGGACAGTCAAATTCACCCCTCCACTTT; CDR3aa: CRSGGQSNSPLHF; abundance: few; j_gene: TRBJ1-6; d_gene: TRBD1; v_gene: TRBV20-1
CDR3nt: TGCGCCAGCAGCCCCCCCCTAGCGGGGACGCAAGAGACCCAGTACTTC; CDR3aa: CASSPPLAGTQETQYF; abundance: few; j_gene: TRBJ2-5; d_gene: TRBD2; v_gene: TRBV4-1
CDR3nt: TGTGCCAGCAGCTTAAGCAGGGGGAACCTTGGCACAGATACGCAGTATTTT; CDR3aa: CASSLSRGNLGTDTQYF; abundance: once; j_gene: TRBJ2-3; d_gene: TRBD1; v_gene: TRBV7-2
CDR3nt: TGTGCCACCAGCAGACAGACCGGGATATACACCGGGGAGCTGTTTTTT; CDR3aa: CATSRQTGIYTGELFF; abundance: few; j_gene: TRBJ2-2; d_gene: .; v_gene: TRBV15
CDR3nt: TGTGCCAGCAGGACAGGGGCCCCCAATCAGCCCCAGCATTTT; CDR3aa: CASRTGAPNQPQHF; abundance: few; j_gene: TRBJ1-5; d_gene: TRBD1; v_gene: TRBV28
CDR3nt: TGTGCCAGTAGTAGGGCGAGCGGGGGGGGCAATGAGCAGTTCTTC; CDR3aa: CASSRASGGGNEQFF; abundance: .; j_gene: TRBJ2-1; d_gene: TRBD2; v_gene: TRBV19
CDR3nt: TGTGCCAGCAGCGTATTGACGAGGGGGGAGGGCTCTAGCACAGATACGCAGTATTTT; CDR3aa: CASSVLTRGEGSSTDTQYF; abundance: few; j_gene: TRBJ2-3; d_gene: .; v_gene: TRBV9
CDR3nt: TGTGCCACCAGTGGGGAGGGGAGAGGTACCCACAATGAGCAGTTCTTC; CDR3aa: CATSGEGRGTHNEQFF; abundance: .; j_gene: TRBJ2-1; d_gene: TRBD2; v_gene: TRBV24-1
CDR3nt: TGTGCCAGCAGCTTAGAGGCGGGGAGCACAGATACGCAGTATTTT; CDR3aa: CASSLEAGSTDTQYF; abundance: many; j_gene: TRBJ2-3; d_gene: .; v_gene: TRBV7-2
CDR3nt: TGCAGCGTTCCGGGACTAGCGGCCAAAGAGACCCAGTACTTC; CDR3aa: CSVPGLAAKETQYF; abundance: .; j_gene: TRBJ2-5; d_gene: TRBD2; v_gene: TRBV29-1
CDR3nt: TGTGCCAGCAGTGAAGCGCGGCCCCGAGGCACAGATACGCAGTATTTT; CDR3aa: CASSEARPRGTDTQYF; abundance: .; j_gene: TRBJ2-3; d_gene: .; v_gene: TRBV2
CDR3nt: TGCAGCGTTGGACGAGCGGAGAATGAGCAGTTCTTC; CDR3aa: CSVGRAENEQFF; abundance: few; j_gene: TRBJ2-1; d_gene: .; v_gene: TRBV29-1
CDR3nt: TGTGCCAGCAGCCCACGAAAGGGCGGAGAGCAGTACTTC; CDR3aa: CASSPRKGGEQYF; abundance: many; j_gene: TRBJ2-7; d_gene: .; v_gene: TRBV12-3/TRBV12-4
CDR3nt: TGTGCCAGTAGCCCACAGATTTCGAACACTGAAGCTTTCTTT; CDR3aa: CASSPQISNTEAFF; abundance: many; j_gene: TRBJ1-1; d_gene: .; v_gene: TRBV19
CDR3nt: TGCAGTGCTAAACCCACAGTGGTGGGAAATGGCTACACCTTC; CDR3aa: CSAKPTVVGNGYTF; abundance: .; j_gene: TRBJ1-2; d_gene: .; v_gene: TRBV20-1
CDR3nt: TGCGCCAGCAGCATAATGGACAGGGCCTACGAGCAGTACTTC; CDR3aa: CASSIMDRAYEQYF; abundance: .; j_gene: TRBJ2-7; d_gene: TRBD1; v_gene: TRBV5-1
CDR3nt: TGTGCCAGCAGCTCCCGCGGGTACGGGACAGGGAACACTGAAGCTTTCTTT; CDR3aa: CASSSRGYGTGNTEAFF; abundance: few; j_gene: TRBJ1-1; d_gene: TRBD1; v_gene: TRBV13
CDR3nt: TGTGCCAGCAGTCGCGGGTCGGGGATGAATGAGCAGTTCTTC; CDR3aa: CASSRGSGMNEQFF; abundance: few; j_gene: TRBJ2-1; d_gene: .; v_gene: TRBV6-1
CDR3nt: TGTGCCAGCAGCTCTAGGGACAGGGATCCAATGAAGCAGTTCTTC; CDR3aa: CASSSRDRDPMKQFF; abundance: few; j_gene: TRBJ2-1; d_gene: TRBD1; v_gene: TRBV7-3
CDR3nt: TGCGCCAGCAGCTTAGGCAGGGGAGGAGAAAAACTGTTTTTT; CDR3aa: CASSLGRGGEKLFF; abundance: .; j_gene: TRBJ1-4; d_gene: .; v_gene: TRBV5-1
CDR3nt: TGTGCCAGCAGCCCTACCCGGGGGAGGGATACGCAGTATTTT; CDR3aa: CASSPTRGRDTQYF; abundance: .; j_gene: TRBJ2-3; d_gene: .; v_gene: TRBV7-2
CDR3nt: TGTGCCAGCAGCTTATATACTTTTTGGGAGACCCAGTACTTC; CDR3aa: CASSLYTFWETQYF; abundance: few; j_gene: TRBJ2-5; d_gene: .; v_gene: TRBV11-2
CDR3nt: TGCGCCAGCAGCTTGGTTACGCAAGACAATGAGCAGTTCTTC; CDR3aa: CASSLVTQDNEQFF; abundance: .; j_gene: TRBJ2-1; d_gene: .; v_gene: TRBV5-1
CDR3nt: TGTGCCAGCAGCTTAGTTAGGGTATCCTACAATGAGCAGTTCTTC; CDR3aa: CASSLVRVSYNEQFF; abundance: few; j_gene: TRBJ2-1; d_gene: .; v_gene: TRBV11-2
CDR3nt: TGCGCCAGCAGCCAAGTTGGGCGGAGAAACACCGGGGAGCTGTTTTTT; CDR3aa: CASSQVGRRNTGELFF; abundance: few; j_gene: TRBJ2-2; d_gene: .; v_gene: TRBV4-1
CDR3nt: TGTGCCAGCAGCACGACAGGGTGGCGCCTCTCTAGCACAGATACGCAGTATTTT; CDR3aa: CASSTTGWRLSSTDTQYF; abundance: many; j_gene: TRBJ2-3; d_gene: TRBD1; v_gene: TRBV28
CDR3nt: TGTGCCAGCAGTCCCTGGACAGGGAATCAGCCCCAGCATTTT; CDR3aa: CASSPWTGNQPQHF; abundance: .; j_gene: TRBJ1-5; d_gene: TRBD1; v_gene: TRBV6-1
CDR3nt: TGTGCCTCCGGACTCTCCACCGGGGAGCTGTTTTTT; CDR3aa: CASGLSTGELFF; abundance: .; j_gene: TRBJ2-2; d_gene: .; v_gene: TRBV12-3/TRBV12-4
CDR3nt: TGTGCCAGTAGGGTCGGGGGTGAAAAACTGTTTTTT; CDR3aa: CASRVGGEKLFF; abundance: .; j_gene: TRBJ1-4; d_gene: .; v_gene: TRBV19
CDR3nt: TGCGCCAGCAGCTTCGGTGACAGCGTTTCTGGGGCCAACGTCCTGACTTTC; CDR3aa: CASSFGDSVSGANVLTF; abundance: few; j_gene: TRBJ2-6; d_gene: .; v_gene: TRBV5-1
CDR3nt: TGTGCCAGCAGTTTTAACAGGGGGCCCGAGCAGTACTTC; CDR3aa: CASSFNRGPEQYF; abundance: few; j_gene: TRBJ2-7; d_gene: TRBD1; v_gene: TRBV27
CDR3nt: TGTGCCAGCTGCTGGGACAGGGGGGCTGTGGAGCAGTTCTTC; CDR3aa: CASCWDRGAVEQFF; abundance: many; j_gene: TRBJ2-1; d_gene: TRBD1; v_gene: TRBV2
CDR3nt: TGTGCCAGCACCCGATGGTCTAGTGACGGGGAGCTGTTTTTT; CDR3aa: CASTRWSSDGELFF; abundance: .; j_gene: TRBJ2-2; d_gene: .; v_gene: TRBV2
CDR3nt: TGTGCCAGCAATGGCAGGGGGAACACCGGGGAGCTGTTTTTT; CDR3aa: CASNGRGNTGELFF; abundance: few; j_gene: TRBJ2-2; d_gene: .; v_gene: TRBV5-5
CDR3nt: TGCAGCGTTGGGGGTCTTAGCGGGATAAATGAGCAGTTCTTC; CDR3aa: CSVGGLSGINEQFF; abundance: .; j_gene: TRBJ2-1; d_gene: TRBD2; v_gene: TRBV29-1
CDR3nt: TGTGCCAGCAGCCCTGGACTAGCGGGGGCGAACTTCCAAGAGACCCAGTACTTC; CDR3aa: CASSPGLAGANFQETQYF; abundance: few; j_gene: TRBJ2-5; d_gene: TRBD2; v_gene: TRBV7-8
CDR3nt: TGTGCCAGCAGCCCCCCGGGGGAAGGGAACATTCAGTACTTC; CDR3aa: CASSPPGEGNIQYF; abundance: few; j_gene: TRBJ2-4; d_gene: .; v_gene: TRBV7-9
CDR3nt: TGTGCCAGCAGTTCAGACCATAATTCACCCCTCCACTTT; CDR3aa: CASSSDHNSPLHF; abundance: .; j_gene: TRBJ1-6; d_gene: .; v_gene: TRBV6-5
CDR3nt: TGCAGCGCCCTGACAGGGTCCGGAAACACCATATATTTT; CDR3aa: CSALTGSGNTIYF; abundance: .; j_gene: TRBJ1-3; d_gene: TRBD1; v_gene: TRBV29-1
CDR3nt: TGTGCCAGCAGTTTGGCGGGATTGGAGCAGTACTTC; CDR3aa: CASSLAGLEQYF; abundance: .; j_gene: TRBJ2-7; d_gene: .; v_gene: TRBV7-2
CDR3nt: TGTGCCAGCAGCCATGACTGGAACACTGAAGCTTTCTTT; CDR3aa: CASSHDWNTEAFF; abundance: .; j_gene: TRBJ1-1; d_gene: .; v_gene: TRBV12-3/TRBV12-4
CDR3nt: TGTGCCAGCAGCGTGGGACCCCTGTCCGAGCAGTACTTC; CDR3aa: CASSVGPLSEQYF; abundance: few; j_gene: TRBJ2-7; d_gene: .; v_gene: TRBV9
CDR3nt: TGTGCCAGCAGCCAAGATCAAGCAGATACGCAGTATTTT; CDR3aa: CASSQDQADTQYF; abundance: many; j_gene: TRBJ2-3; d_gene: .; v_gene: TRBV3-1
CDR3nt: TGTGCCAGCAGCTCAACTAGGAGTACCGGGGAGCTGTTTTTT; CDR3aa: CASSSTRSTGELFF; abundance: .; j_gene: TRBJ2-2; d_gene: .; v_gene: TRBV7-2
CDR3nt: TGTGCCATCATGGGGGGCTATGGCTACACCTTC; CDR3aa: CAIMGGYGYTF; abundance: once; j_gene: TRBJ1-2; d_gene: .; v_gene: TRBV10-3
CDR3nt: TGTGCCAGCAGCCGCCTGATAGACTACGAGCAGTACTTC; CDR3aa: CASSRLIDYEQYF; abundance: few; j_gene: TRBJ2-7; d_gene: .; v_gene: TRBV12-3/TRBV12-4
CDR3nt: TGTGCCAGCACCCCCGCGTGGACAGGGCAAAACATTCAGTACTTC; CDR3aa: CASTPAWTGQNIQYF; abundance: .; j_gene: TRBJ2-4; d_gene: TRBD1; v_gene: TRBV6-2/TRBV6-3
CDR3nt: TGTGCCAGCAGTATGAGGGGTCCGGGTGCGGTCGGGGAGCTGTTTTTT; CDR3aa: CASSMRGPGAVGELFF; abundance: few; j_gene: TRBJ2-2; d_gene: .; v_gene: TRBV12-3/TRBV12-4